This T cell receptor beta chain was identified in a study of CD8 T cells in Susac syndrome. This clonotype was detected only once. Reverse transcription of about 0.5 to 1 ug RNA used random hexamers. TCRdb ran MiXCR on the immunoSEQ multiplex PCR reads and lists one entry per CDR3 protein. The table has around 200,000 distinct CDR3 sequences, approximately 95% seen once; the top ten hold approximately 0.081%. The CDR3 sequence is 12 residues long. CDR1 is MNHEY, CDR2 SVGEGT, per germline. V was cut by 8 bases and J by 4 bases, with 12 bases left in between. What was sequenced was CD4+ T cells from PBMCs. This chain links TRBV6-2 or TRBV6-3 with TRBJ2-7, with D perhaps matching TRBD1 (5 bases). The TCR was taken from a human donor with multiple sclerosis. CDR3 in amino acids: CASADRKYEQYV. As DNA, the CDR3 is TGTGCCAGCGCTGACAGAAAGTACGAGCAGTACGTC.